This TCR beta chain is drawn from a study of response to subunit inactivated influenza vaccine. Study observations and caveats: The authors proposed limited new T cell recruitment per seasonal influenza vaccination.

Many counts were recorded for this clonotype. The antigen remains undetermined. MiXCR was run by TCRdb on the RT-PCR reads, yielding one entry per CDR3 protein. The sample includes 490,000 or so distinct CDR3 sequences, approximately 7.6% seen only once; the top ten take roughly 13%. Trimming pared 0 bases from V and 3 bases from J, leaving 12 bases between. The CDR3 runs 16 residues. This clonotype originated in a man between 50 and 69 years old who received an inactivated influenza vaccine. The material was PBMCs from blood, obtained around 25 months after vaccination. The chain employs TRBV12-3 or TRBV12-4 and TRBJ1-5; D is unresolved. DNA for the CDR3: TGTGCCAGCAGTTTAGCGTCGGGAAGCTTCAATCAGCCCCAGCATTTT. The encoded protein is CASSLASGSFNQPQHF.